Below are 21 T cell receptor beta chains sequenced from a single sample in a study of radiotherapy plus CTLA-4 blockade in lung cancer. Data came from immunoSEQ multiplex PCR; TCRdb stores just in-frame clones and leaves some out. Of some 94,000 clones listed, roughly 80% were seen once; the top ten hold 25%. The sample was peripheral blood, taken from a patient treated with radiotherapy plus ipilimumab. The receptors come from a human donor with non-small cell lung cancer that progressed on radiotherapy plus ipilimumab.

The CDR3 bases are TGTGCCAGCGGGGACAGGGACCAAGAGACCCAGTACTTC. Residues: CASGDRDQETQYF. The chain combines TRBV7-9 with TRBJ2-5; TRBD1 matches 9 bases. The junction had 1 base not matched to a gene; V was cut back by 8 bases and J by 0 bases. The CDR3 has 13 residues. Germline V gene lookup returns CDR1 SEHNR and CDR2 FQNEAQ (reference sequence).

This rearrangement joins TRBV27 to TRBJ2-2; TRBD2 matches 7 bases. Losses at the gene ends were 6 bases for V and 0 bases for J; bases not matched to a gene: 4. The V gene's germline CDR1 is MNHEY and CDR2 SMNVEV (reference sequence). The CDR3 is 15 residues long. The chain's CDR3 is CASRGSGANTGELFF. DNA for the CDR3: TGTGCCAGCAGAGGGAGCGGGGCGAACACCGGGGAGCTGTTTTTT.

The chain carries TRBV15 and TRBJ1-5; no firm D call. V lost 0 bases and J lost 1, with 4 bases in between. This CDR3 is built from 14 residues. The germline gives CDR1 LNHNV, CDR2 YYDKDF (reference sequence). The CDR3 DNA reads as TGTGCCACCAGCAGAGATACCAGCAATCAGCCCCAGCATTTT. Its translation: CATSRDTSNQPQHF.

This clone came up a few times. J is TRBJ2-7 and V is TRBV28; no definite D call. Trimming took off 5 bases at V and 2 bases at J, with 19 bases between the two ends. The germline V gene encodes CDR1 MDHEN and CDR2 SYDVKM. This CDR3 contains 16 residues. CDR3 coding DNA: TGTGCCAGCAGTCAAGGTGTTGGAAAGAGTCCCTACGAGCAGTACTTC. Amino acids: CASSQGVGKSPYEQYF.

The chain is built from TRBV6-5 and TRBJ2-2; D unclear. The germline CDR1 and CDR2 sequences are MNHEY and SVGAGI. Trimming shortened V by 6 bases and J by 4 bases, and 15 bases separated the two germline ends. This CDR3 contains 15 residues. This CDR3 is CASSAIQRSTGELFF. In DNA form, the CDR3 reads TGTGCCAGCAGCGCCATACAGAGATCCACCGGGGAGCTGTTTTTT.

In its sample, this clone was seen once. The chain has TRBV19 and TRBJ2-6; no clear D gene. V lost 7 bases and J lost 0, with 13 bases in between. CDR1 and CDR2 from the germline V gene are LNHDA and SQIVND (reference sequence). The length of the CDR3 is 16 residues. Here the CDR3 reads CASINSLSSGANVLTF. CDR3 DNA sequence: TGTGCCAGTATAAACAGCCTTTCCTCTGGGGCCAACGTCCTGACTTTC.

This clone was observed a few times. This chain connects TRBV30 to TRBJ1-2; weak D call: TRBD1 (6 bases). V was shortened by 7 bases and J by 4 bases, with 10 bases between the two germline ends. Germline V gene lookup returns CDR1 GTSNPN and CDR2 SVGIG (reference sequence). CDR3 length: 11 amino acids. CDR3 residues: CASRGAYGYTF. DNA for the CDR3: TGTGCCTCCAGGGGCGCCTATGGCTACACCTTC.

This clone was recorded once. This sequence joins TRBV4-1 and TRBJ2-7, with 12 bases identical to TRBD2. Germline loops: CDR1 MGHRA, CDR2 YSYEKL. The V gene end was trimmed by 5 bases and the J gene end by 4 bases; junction bases not matched to a gene: 6. The CDR3 consists of 15 residues. Here the CDR3 reads CASSSSSGRGYEQYF. The DNA of the CDR3 is TGCGCCAGCAGCTCCTCTAGCGGGAGGGGGTACGAGCAGTACTTC.

The chain couples TRBV21-1 to TRBJ2-7; TRBD2, the D gene given by the table, was not confirmed from the DNA. TRBV21-1 constitutes a pseudogene. The CDR3 has 20 residues. The CDR3 reads CASSRRRGLTSGSKSYEQYV. The DNA for the CDR3 is TGTGCCAGCAGCAGACGCCGGGGATTAACTAGCGGGAGTAAATCCTACGAGCAGTACGTC.

This sequence joins TRBV29-1 and TRBJ1-1; D is perhaps TRBD1 (5 bases). This CDR3 contains 13 residues. Trimming took off 7 bases at V and 6 bases at J, with 18 bases between the two ends. The germline V gene encodes CDR1 SQVTM and CDR2 ANQGSEA. CDR3 region: CSGGVQGPPEAFF. Written as DNA, the CDR3 is TGCAGCGGGGGGGTGCAGGGCCCCCCTGAAGCTTTCTTT.

This clone was counted a few times. This chain joins TRBV27 and TRBJ2-1; D possibly corresponds to TRBD2 (7 bases). This CDR3 region has 12 residues. Trimming pared 5 bases from V and 15 bases from J, leaving 17 bases between. Germline V gene data show CDR1 as MNHEY and CDR2 as SMNVEV (reference sequence). The CDR3 loop reads CASSRGGGGWFF. Written as DNA, the CDR3 is TGTGCCAGCAGTCGAGGGGGAGGGGGGTGGTTCTTC.

The J gene is TRBJ2-1, the V gene TRBV5-5, with D perhaps TRBD1 (7 bases). CDR3 length equals 15 residues. CDR1 and CDR2 (germline): SGHKS, YYEKEE (reference sequence). The V end lost 3 bases, the J end lost 0 bases, and 10 bases lay between the germline ends. The CDR3: CASSSGGSSYNEQFF. The CDR3 bases are TGTGCCAGCAGCTCAGGGGGGTCCTCCTACAATGAGCAGTTCTTC.

This clone appeared a single time. The chain employs TRBV5-1 and TRBJ1-1, with TRBD1 identical over 7 bases. The CDR3 is 16 amino acids. V was clipped by 0 bases and J by 5 bases; unmatched bases: 10. Per the germline V gene, CDR1 is SGHRS and CDR2 is YFSETQ. CDR3 residues: CASSLVSGRGMTEAFF. The CDR3 DNA reads as TGCGCCAGCAGCTTGGTATCAGGCAGGGGGATGACTGAAGCTTTCTTT.

V and J are TRBV10-3 and TRBJ1-1; the D gene is possibly TRBD1 (6 bases). V lost 6 bases to trimming and J lost 2 bases, with 16 bases between them. The germline gives CDR1 ENHRY, CDR2 SYGVKD. This CDR3 comprises 15 residues. The CDR3 region is CAIRSLGGLNTEAFF. The CDR3 bases are TGTGCCATCAGGAGTTTAGGGGGTTTAAACACTGAAGCTTTCTTT.

The chain is built from TRBV19 and TRBJ1-1; TRBD1 aligns across 9 bases. Germline trimming cut 7 bases from V and 11 bases from J; bases unmatched to any gene: 14. The CDR3 runs to 14 residues. Looked up from germline, CDR1 is LNHDA and CDR2 is SQIVND (reference sequence). In nucleotides, the CDR3 is TGTGCCAGTATGCGACAGGGGGAAGTTCCCCGGGCTTTCTTT. Translated: CASMRQGEVPRAFF.

This chain links TRBV2 with TRBJ1-3; no clear D. Trimming removed 6 bases at V and 4 bases at J, with 16 bases between. Per the germline V gene, CDR1 is SNHLY and CDR2 is FYNNEI. This CDR3 has 15 amino acids. The CDR3 DNA follows: TGTGCCAGCAGGGCGGACCCAAGCTCAGGAAACACCATATATTTT. This codes for CASRADPSSGNTIYF.

The V and J genes are TRBV20-1 and TRBJ2-5; D unclear. The CDR3 has 11 residues. Per the germline V gene, CDR1 is DFQATT and CDR2 is SNEGSKA (reference sequence). V lost 3 bases, J lost 4 bases, and 6 bases lay in between. The CDR3 protein is CSASTGETQYF. The CDR3 DNA follows: TGCAGTGCTAGCACGGGAGAGACCCAGTACTTC.

The chain recombines TRBV28 with TRBJ2-5; 8 bases line up with TRBD2. The germline V gene has CDR1 MDHEN and CDR2 SYDVKM. The V gene end was trimmed by 6 bases and the J gene end by 3 bases; junction bases not matched to a gene: 3. The CDR3 sequence is 13 residues long. In nucleotides, the CDR3 is TGTGCCAGCAGACCCGGGGGGGAAGAGACCCAGTACTTC. It yields the protein CASRPGGEETQYF.

This chain links TRBV29-1 with TRBJ2-7; TRBD1 agrees at 7 bases. The ends lost 7 bases at V and 3 bases at J; junction bases unmatched: 9. CDR3 length equals 13 residues. The germline V gene has CDR1 SQVTM and CDR2 ANQGSEA. CDR3 protein: CSASGGLGYEQYF. In DNA form, the CDR3 reads TGCAGCGCCTCAGGGGGATTAGGCTACGAGCAGTACTTC.

In the case of this clone: At one end the junction does not follow the germline gene, possibly because of a read error. This chain joins TRBV27 and TRBJ2-5; 10 bases map to TRBD2. This CDR3 has 14 amino acids. Germline CDR1 and CDR2: MNHEY and SMNVEV (reference sequence). DNA for the CDR3: TGTGTCAGCAGCCGGACTAGCGGAATAGAGACCCAGTACTTC. Translated, it gives CVSSRTSGIETQYF.

In DNA form, the CDR3 reads TGCAGCGTACGGACAGGGTCAAGCTACTCCTACGAGCAGTACGTC. Translation gives CSVRTGSSYSYEQYV. This rearrangement joins TRBV29-1 to TRBJ2-7; 8 positions match TRBD1. CDR1 is SQVTM and CDR2 is ANQGSEA in the germline V gene. The CDR3 totals 15 residues. V trimming: 6 bases; J trimming: 0 bases; junction bases outside the gene matches: 10.